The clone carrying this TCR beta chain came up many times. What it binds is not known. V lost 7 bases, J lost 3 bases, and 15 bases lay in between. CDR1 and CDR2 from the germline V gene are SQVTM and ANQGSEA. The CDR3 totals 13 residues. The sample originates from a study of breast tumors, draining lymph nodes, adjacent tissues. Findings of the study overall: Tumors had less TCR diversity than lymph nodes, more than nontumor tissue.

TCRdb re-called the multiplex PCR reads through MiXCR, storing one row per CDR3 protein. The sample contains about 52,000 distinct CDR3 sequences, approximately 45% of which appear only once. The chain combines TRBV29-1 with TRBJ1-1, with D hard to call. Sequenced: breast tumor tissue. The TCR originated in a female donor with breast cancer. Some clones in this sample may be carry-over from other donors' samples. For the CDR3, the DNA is TGCAGCGCCCAAAGGCAGGTTGACACTGAAGCTTTCTTT. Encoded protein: CSAQRQVDTEAFF.